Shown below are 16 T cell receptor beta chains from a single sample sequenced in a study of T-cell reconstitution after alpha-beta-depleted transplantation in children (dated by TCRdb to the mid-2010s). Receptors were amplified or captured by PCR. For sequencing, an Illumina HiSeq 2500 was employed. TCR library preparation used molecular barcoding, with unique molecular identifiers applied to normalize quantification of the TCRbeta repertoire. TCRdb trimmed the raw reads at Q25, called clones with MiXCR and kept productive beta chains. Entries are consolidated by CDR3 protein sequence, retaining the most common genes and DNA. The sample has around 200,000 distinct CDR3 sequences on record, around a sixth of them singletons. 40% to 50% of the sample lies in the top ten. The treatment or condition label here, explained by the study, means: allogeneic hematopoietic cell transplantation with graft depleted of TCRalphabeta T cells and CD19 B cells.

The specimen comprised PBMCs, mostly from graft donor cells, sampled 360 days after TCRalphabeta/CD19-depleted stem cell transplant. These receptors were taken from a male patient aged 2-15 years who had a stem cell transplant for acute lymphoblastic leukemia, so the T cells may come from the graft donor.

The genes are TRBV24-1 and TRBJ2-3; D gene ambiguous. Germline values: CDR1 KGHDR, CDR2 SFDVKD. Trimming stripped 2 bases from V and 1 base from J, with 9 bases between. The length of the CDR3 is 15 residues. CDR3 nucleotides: TGTGCCACCAGTGATTGGGTAGGCGGCACAGATACGCAGTATTTT. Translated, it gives CATSDWVGGTDTQYF.

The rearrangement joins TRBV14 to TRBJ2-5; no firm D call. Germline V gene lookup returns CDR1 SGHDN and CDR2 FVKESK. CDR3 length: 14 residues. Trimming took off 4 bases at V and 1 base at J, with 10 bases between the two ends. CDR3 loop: CASSLWAIQETQYF. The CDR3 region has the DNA TGTGCCAGCAGCCTATGGGCTATCCAAGAGACCCAGTACTTC.

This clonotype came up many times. The CDR3 sequence: CASSHYNEQFF. The CDR3 DNA reads as TGTGCCAGCAGTCACTACAATGAGCAGTTCTTC. V and J are TRBV12-3 or TRBV12-4 and TRBJ2-1; D ambiguous. The CDR3 loop spans 11 amino acids. Trimming shortened V by 5 bases and J by 3 bases, and 2 bases separated the two germline ends.

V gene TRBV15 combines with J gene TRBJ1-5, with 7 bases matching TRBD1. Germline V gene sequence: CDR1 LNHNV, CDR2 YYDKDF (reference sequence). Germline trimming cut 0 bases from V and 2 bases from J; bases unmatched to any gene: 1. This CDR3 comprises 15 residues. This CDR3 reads CATSREGGRNQPQHF. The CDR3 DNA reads TGTGCCACCAGCAGAGAAGGGGGCCGCAATCAGCCCCAGCATTTT.

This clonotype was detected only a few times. This chain's CDR3 is CAAHTGRGYEQYF. CDR3 coding DNA: TGTGCCGCTCATACAGGCAGGGGATACGAGCAGTACTTC. The chain links TRBV2 to TRBJ2-7; possibly TRBD1 for D (6 bases). V lost 11 bases, J lost 4 bases, and 18 bases lay in between. The CDR3 is 13 amino acids. Germline CDR1 SNHLY, CDR2 FYNNEI.

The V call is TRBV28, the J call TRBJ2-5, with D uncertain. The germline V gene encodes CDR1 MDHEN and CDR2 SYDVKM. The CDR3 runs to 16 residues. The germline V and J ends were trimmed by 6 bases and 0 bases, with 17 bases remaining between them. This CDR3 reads CASRGMARSYQETQYF. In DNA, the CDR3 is TGTGCCAGCAGGGGAATGGCTAGGTCGTACCAAGAGACCCAGTACTTC. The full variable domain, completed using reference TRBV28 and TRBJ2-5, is DVKVTQSSRYLVKRTGEKVFLECVQDMDHENMFWYRQDPGLGLRLIYFSYDVKMKEKGDIPEGYSVSREKKERFSLILESASTNQTSMYLCASRGMARSYQETQYFGPGTRLLVL.

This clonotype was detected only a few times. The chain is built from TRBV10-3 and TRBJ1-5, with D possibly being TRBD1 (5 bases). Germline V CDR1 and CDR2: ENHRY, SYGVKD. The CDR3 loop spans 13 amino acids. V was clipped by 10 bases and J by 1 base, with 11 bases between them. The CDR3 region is CATGTESNQPQHF. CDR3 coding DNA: TGTGCCACCGGGACGGAGAGCAATCAGCCCCAGCATTTT.

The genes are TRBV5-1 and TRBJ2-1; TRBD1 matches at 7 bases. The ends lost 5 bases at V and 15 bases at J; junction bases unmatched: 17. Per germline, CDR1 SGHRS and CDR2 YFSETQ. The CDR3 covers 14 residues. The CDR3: CASSSEDHGTERFF. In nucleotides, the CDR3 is TGCGCCAGCAGTTCCGAGGACCACGGGACAGAACGGTTCTTC.

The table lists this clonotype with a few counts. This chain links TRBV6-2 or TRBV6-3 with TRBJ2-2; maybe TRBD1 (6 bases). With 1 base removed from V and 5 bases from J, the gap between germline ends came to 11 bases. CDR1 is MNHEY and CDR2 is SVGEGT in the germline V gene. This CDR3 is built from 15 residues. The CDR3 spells CASSYLGARTGELFF. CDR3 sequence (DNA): TGTGCCAGCAGTTACTTGGGGGCGAGGACCGGGGAGCTGTTTTTT.

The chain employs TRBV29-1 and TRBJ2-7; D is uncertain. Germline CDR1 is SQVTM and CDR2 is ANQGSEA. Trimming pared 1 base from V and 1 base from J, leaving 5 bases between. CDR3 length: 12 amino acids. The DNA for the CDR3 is TGCAGCGTTGAAGTTCGGTCCTACGAGCAGTACTTC. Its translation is CSVEVRSYEQYF.

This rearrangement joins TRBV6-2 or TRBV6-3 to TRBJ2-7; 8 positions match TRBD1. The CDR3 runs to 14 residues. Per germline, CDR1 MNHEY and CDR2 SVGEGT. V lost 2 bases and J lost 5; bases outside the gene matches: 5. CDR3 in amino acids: CASSYRGQVHEQYF. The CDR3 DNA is TGTGCCAGCAGTTACCGGGGACAGGTCCACGAGCAGTACTTC.

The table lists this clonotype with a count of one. CDR3 nucleotides: TGTGCCTGGAGTGTCGGTCCTCTAGGCGCAGATACGCAGTATTTT. Translation gives CAWSVGPLGADTQYF. The chain combines TRBV30 with TRBJ2-3; D gene ambiguous. This CDR3 comprises 15 residues. The V gene's germline CDR1 is GTSNPN and CDR2 SVGIG (reference sequence). Trimming pared 0 bases from V and 4 bases from J, leaving 14 bases between.

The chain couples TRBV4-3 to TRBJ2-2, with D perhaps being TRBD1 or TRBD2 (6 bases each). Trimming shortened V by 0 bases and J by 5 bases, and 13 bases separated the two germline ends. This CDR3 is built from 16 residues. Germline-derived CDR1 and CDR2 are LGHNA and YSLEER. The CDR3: CASSQDFRGGTGELFF. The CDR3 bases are TGCGCCAGCAGCCAAGATTTCAGGGGAGGTACCGGGGAGCTGTTTTTT.

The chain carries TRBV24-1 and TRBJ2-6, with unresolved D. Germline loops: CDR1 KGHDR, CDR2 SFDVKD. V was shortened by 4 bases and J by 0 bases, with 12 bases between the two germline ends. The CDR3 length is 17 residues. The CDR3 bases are TGTGCCACCAGTGACCCCCCCCACTCCTCTGGGGCCAACGTCCTGACTTTC. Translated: CATSDPPHSSGANVLTF.

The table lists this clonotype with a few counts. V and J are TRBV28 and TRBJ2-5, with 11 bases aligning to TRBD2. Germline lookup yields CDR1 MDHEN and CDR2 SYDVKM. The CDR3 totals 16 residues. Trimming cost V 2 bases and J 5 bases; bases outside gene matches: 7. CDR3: CASSLVLAGVGETQYF. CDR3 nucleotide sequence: TGTGCCAGCAGTTTAGTACTAGCGGGAGTCGGGGAGACCCAGTACTTC.

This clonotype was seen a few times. The CDR3 DNA is TGTGCCAGCAGCTTGGGGGACGCCGGGGAGCTGTTTTTT. Amino acids: CASSLGDAGELFF. The chain employs TRBV5-5 and TRBJ2-2; TRBD1 or TRBD2 may be the D gene (5 bases each). V lost 0 bases and J lost 6, with 6 bases in between. This CDR3 contains 13 residues. In germline, CDR1 is SGHKS, CDR2 YYEKEE (reference sequence).